The clone carrying this TCR beta chain appeared a single time. The data stem from a study of blood T cell repertoires in COVID-19. For the study at large: The study drew acute and convalescent COVID-19 samples from the United States, Italy and Spain. PBMCs, B-cell-depleted T cells, or T cells provided the cDNA or gDNA that made up the material.

CDR3 length: 16 amino acids. CDR1 and CDR2 from the germline V gene are SEHNR and FQNEAQ (reference sequence). V was shortened by 0 bases and J by 2 bases, with 12 bases between the two germline ends. The authors' processing: Amplified reference gene primers provided the basis for estimating nucleated cell counts. The method was immunoSEQ multiplex PCR; TCRdb's version includes in-frame clones alone and lacks a portion of them. D and trimming come from the DNA, and the V and J calls and clone size come from that table. The table records over 70,000 clones, 80% to 95% of them present only once. The rearrangement uses TRBV7-9 and TRBJ2-3; a possible D gene is TRBD1 (5 bases). The receptor comes from a human donor with active COVID-19. The donor label of this sample is uncertain. The sequenced sample was peripheral blood. Here the CDR3 reads CASSLAVGPVTDTQYF. CDR3 DNA: TGTGCCAGCAGCTTAGCGGTGGGGCCCGTCACAGATACGCAGTATTTT. Based on the CDR3 plus reference TRBV7-9 and TRBJ2-3, the full variable domain is DTGVSQNPRHKITKRGQNVTFRCDPISEHNRLYWYRQTLGQGPEFLTYFQNEAQLEKSRLLSDRFSAERPKGSFSTLEIQRTEQGDSAMYLCASSLAVGPVTDTQYFGPGTRLTVL.